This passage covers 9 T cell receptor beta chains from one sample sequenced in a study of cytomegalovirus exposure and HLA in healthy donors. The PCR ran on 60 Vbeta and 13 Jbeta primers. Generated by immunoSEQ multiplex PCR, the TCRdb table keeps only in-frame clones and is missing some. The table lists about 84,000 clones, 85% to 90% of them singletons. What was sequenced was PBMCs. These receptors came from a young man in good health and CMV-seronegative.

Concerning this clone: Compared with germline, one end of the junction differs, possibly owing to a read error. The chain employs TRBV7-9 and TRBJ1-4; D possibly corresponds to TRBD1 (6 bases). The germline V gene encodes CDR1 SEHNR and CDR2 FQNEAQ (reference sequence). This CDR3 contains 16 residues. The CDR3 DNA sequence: TGTTCCAGCAGCTTCCAAGGGGGAGGGATGTATGAAAAACTGTTTTTT. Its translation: CSSSFQGGGMYEKLFF.

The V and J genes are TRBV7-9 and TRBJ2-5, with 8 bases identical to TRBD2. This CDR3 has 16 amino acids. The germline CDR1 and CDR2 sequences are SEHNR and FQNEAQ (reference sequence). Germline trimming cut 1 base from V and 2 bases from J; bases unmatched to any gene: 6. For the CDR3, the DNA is TGTGCCAGCAGCTTAGGTGGCGGGAGGACTCAAGAGACCCAGTACTTC. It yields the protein CASSLGGGRTQETQYF.

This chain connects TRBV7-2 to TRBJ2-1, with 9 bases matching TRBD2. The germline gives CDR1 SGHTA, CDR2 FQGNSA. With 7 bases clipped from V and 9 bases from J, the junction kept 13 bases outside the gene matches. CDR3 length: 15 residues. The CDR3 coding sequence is TGTGCCAGCATCGACCAGGGCGGCGGGAGGGGTGAGCAGTTCTTC. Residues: CASIDQGGGRGEQFF.

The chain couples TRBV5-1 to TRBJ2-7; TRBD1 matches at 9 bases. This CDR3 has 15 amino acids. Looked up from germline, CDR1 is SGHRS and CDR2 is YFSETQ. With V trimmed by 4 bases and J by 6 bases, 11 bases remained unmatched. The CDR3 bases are TGCGCCAGCAGCATCTCAATAGGGACAGGGAGCGAGCAGTACTTC. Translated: CASSISIGTGSEQYF. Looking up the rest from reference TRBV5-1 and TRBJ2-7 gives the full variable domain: KAGVTQTPRYLIKTRGQQVTLSCSPISGHRSVSWYQQTPGQGLQFLFEYFSETQRNKGNFPGRFSGRQFSNSRSEMNVSTLELGDSALYLCASSISIGTGSEQYFGPGTRLTVT.

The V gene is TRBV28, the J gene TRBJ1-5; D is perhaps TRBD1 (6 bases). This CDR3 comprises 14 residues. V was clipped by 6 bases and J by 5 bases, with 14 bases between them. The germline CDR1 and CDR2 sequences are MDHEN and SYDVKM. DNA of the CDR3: TGTGCCAGCAGCCTGGGGGCCTTCGATCAGCCCCAGCATTTT. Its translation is CASSLGAFDQPQHF.

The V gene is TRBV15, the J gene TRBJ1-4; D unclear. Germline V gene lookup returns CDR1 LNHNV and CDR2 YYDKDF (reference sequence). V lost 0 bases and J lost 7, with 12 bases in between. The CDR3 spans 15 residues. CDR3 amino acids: CATSRDKPSREKLFF. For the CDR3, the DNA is TGTGCCACCAGCAGAGATAAGCCCTCTCGTGAAAAACTGTTTTTT.

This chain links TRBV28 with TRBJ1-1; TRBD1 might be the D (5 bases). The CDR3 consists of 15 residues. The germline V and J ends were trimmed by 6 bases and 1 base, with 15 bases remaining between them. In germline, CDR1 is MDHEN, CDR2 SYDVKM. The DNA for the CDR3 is TGTGCCAGCAGATTCGCAGGGTCACGGAACACTGAAGCTTTCTTT. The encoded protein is CASRFAGSRNTEAFF.

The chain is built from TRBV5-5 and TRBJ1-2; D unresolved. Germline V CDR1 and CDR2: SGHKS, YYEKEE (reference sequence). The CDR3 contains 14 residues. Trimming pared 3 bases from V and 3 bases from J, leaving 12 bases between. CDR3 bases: TGTGCCAGCAGCTCCGGGCGGGTGCACTATGGCTACACCTTC. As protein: CASSSGRVHYGYTF.

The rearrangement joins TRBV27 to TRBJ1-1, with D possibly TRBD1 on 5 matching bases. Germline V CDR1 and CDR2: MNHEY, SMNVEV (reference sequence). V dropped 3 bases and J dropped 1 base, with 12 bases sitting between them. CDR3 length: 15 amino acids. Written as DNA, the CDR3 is TGTGCCAGCAGTTTGACTGTCAGGGAGAACACTGAAGCTTTCTTT. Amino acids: CASSLTVRENTEAFF.